This TCR beta chain was observed in a study of blood T cell repertoires in COVID-19. Study-wide background: Acute and convalescent COVID-19 samples came from the United States, Italy and Spain. PBMCs, B-cell-depleted T cells, or T cells were the source of the cDNA or gDNA that made up the material.

Study processing details: Researchers report that nucleated cell counts were estimated from reference gene primer amplification. Using immunoSEQ multiplex PCR, the repertoire was profiled, and TCRdb retains in-frame clones only, with some absent. From that table come the V and J calls and clone size; the DNA was used to work out D and trimming. The table records about 260,000 clones, 87% of them present only once. Germline V lookup: CDR1 SGHDT, CDR2 YYEEEE. Trimming took 2 bases from V and 0 from J; bases not matched to a gene: 6. CDR3 length: 16 residues. This clone appeared a single time. The specimen was peripheral blood. The origin of this receptor is a woman aged 40-49 years who had recovered from COVID-19. The chain links TRBV5-6 to TRBJ1-1; 8 bases are shared with TRBD1. CDR3 sequence reads: CASSFGTGLMNTEAFF. The CDR3 DNA reads as TGTGCCAGCAGCTTTGGGACAGGCCTAATGAACACTGAAGCTTTCTTT.